The next 31 T cell receptor beta chains were all read from a single sample in a study of blood T cell repertoires in COVID-19 (dated by TCRdb to between 2020 and 2021). The library was made by the immunoSEQ multiplex PCR assay. TCRdb re-hosts the immuneACCESS table, in-frame sequences only. Its copies lack some clones; in the studies checked, an unresolved V gene accounts for under half of them, and the cause for the rest is not known. Present in this sample are roughly 87,000 clones, over 70% of which were seen just once. Approximately 4% of the sample comes from the top ten. The sample comprised peripheral blood. Receptors were obtained from a woman between 50 and 59 years old with acute or convalescent COVID-19.

This CDR3 is CASHPGGNYGYTF. In DNA, the CDR3 is TGTGCCAGCCACCCGGGGGGTAACTATGGCTACACCTTC. This chain joins TRBV28 and TRBJ1-2, with TRBD1 as a possible D gene (5 bases). Trimming shortened V by 8 bases and J by 1 base, and 11 bases separated the two germline ends. The V gene's germline CDR1 is MDHEN and CDR2 SYDVKM. This CDR3 is built from 13 residues.

CDR3 coding DNA: TGTGCCAGCAGTTCCGGGAGGGACACTGAAGCTTTCTTT. It yields the protein CASSSGRDTEAFF. The chain uses TRBV12-3 or TRBV12-4 and TRBJ1-1, with D unclear. CDR3 length equals 13 residues. With 4 bases removed from V and 3 bases from J, the gap between germline ends came to 9 bases.

The chain carries TRBV19 and TRBJ2-7; TRBD1 matches 12 bases. J was trimmed by 0 bases and V by 6 bases; bases with no gene match: 3. Germline assignment: CDR1 LNHDA and CDR2 SQIVND (reference sequence). CDR3 length equals 15 residues. The CDR3 sequence is CASRLGQGASYEQYF. The CDR3 nucleotides are TGTGCCAGTAGATTGGGACAGGGGGCCTCCTACGAGCAGTACTTC.

This clone came up a few times. The chain combines TRBV6-2 or TRBV6-3 with TRBJ2-2; tentative D call: TRBD2 (6 bases). This CDR3 is built from 13 residues. V was trimmed by 2 bases and J by 6 bases, leaving 7 bases between them. Germline lookup yields CDR1 MNHEY and CDR2 SVGEGT. CDR3 bases: TGTGCCAGCAGTTACGGGGGGTCCGGGGAGCTGTTTTTT. Translating gives CASSYGGSGELFF.

The chain combines TRBV6-5 with TRBJ2-5; possibly TRBD2 for D (6 bases). V was cut by 5 bases and J by 5 bases, with 18 bases left in between. Per germline, CDR1 MNHEY and CDR2 SVGAGI. The CDR3 has 15 amino acids. The chain's CDR3 is CASSPWRGGGETQYF. The CDR3 coding sequence is TGTGCCAGCAGTCCCTGGAGGGGAGGTGGGGAGACCCAGTACTTC.

This chain connects TRBV2 to TRBJ2-3; 7 nucleotides align to TRBD2. In germline, CDR1 is SNHLY, CDR2 FYNNEI. CDR3 length equals 13 residues. Trimming took 7 bases from V and 4 from J; bases not matched to a gene: 5. The CDR3 DNA follows: TGTGCCAGCACTCGGGAGGCGGCAGATACGCAGTATTTT. The encoded protein is CASTREAADTQYF.

The CDR3 region is CASSILGQESSYEQYF. CDR3 bases: TGTGCCAGCAGCATCTTGGGACAGGAGAGCTCCTACGAGCAGTACTTC. The chain couples TRBV6-6 to TRBJ2-7; TRBD1 agrees at 8 bases. V gave up 6 bases and J gave up 0 bases; unmatched junction bases: 10. The V gene's germline CDR1 is MNHNY and CDR2 SVGAGI (reference sequence). This CDR3 is built from 16 residues.

This clone was observed a handful of times. V gene TRBV19 combines with J gene TRBJ1-1; D possibly corresponds to TRBD1 (6 bases). The CDR3 runs to 16 residues. V was clipped by 3 bases and J by 3 bases, with 17 bases between them. CDR1 and CDR2 from the germline V gene are LNHDA and SQIVND (reference sequence). CDR3 in DNA: TGTGCCAGTAGTATCCTTTATACAGGGACGGACACTGAAGCTTTCTTT. Protein: CASSILYTGTDTEAFF.

V gene TRBV7-5 combines with J gene TRBJ1-1; TRBD1 was called by the table and not checked on the DNA. TRBV7-5 is recorded as a pseudogene. This CDR3 is built from 17 residues. The CDR3 DNA reads as TGTGTCAGAAGCGCCGAGGACCTTGGACAGGGCTACACTGAAGCTTTCTTT. This gives the protein CVRSAEDLGQGYTEAFF.

V gene TRBV11-2 combines with J gene TRBJ2-5, with a tentative D call TRBD1 (7 bases). This CDR3 spans 15 amino acids. Per the germline V gene, CDR1 is SGHAT and CDR2 is FQNNGV. Trimming cost V 4 bases and J 5 bases, with 17 bases left between them. The CDR3 sequence is CASSSQGGIGETQYF. CDR3 sequence (DNA): TGTGCCAGCAGCTCGCAGGGGGGTATAGGGGAGACCCAGTACTTC.

This clone occurred once. The chain links TRBV30 to TRBJ1-1; TRBD1 might be the D (5 bases). This CDR3 is built from 14 residues. Trimming stripped 7 bases from V and 4 bases from J, with 19 bases between. Germline V CDR1 and CDR2: GTSNPN, SVGIG (reference sequence). For the CDR3, the DNA is TGTGCCTCCCGAATCGGGGGGAAGGGCACTGAAGCTTTCTTT. Translating gives CASRIGGKGTEAFF.

The chain joins TRBV12-3 or TRBV12-4 to TRBJ2-1; no reliable D call. The CDR3 runs 12 residues. Trimming took off 5 bases at V and 6 bases at J, with 8 bases between the two ends. The CDR3: CASSPPGNEQFF. Written as DNA, the CDR3 is TGTGCCAGCAGTCCACCCGGCAATGAGCAGTTCTTC.

The J gene is TRBJ2-7, the V gene TRBV19; 8 bases map to TRBD2. Germline V gives CDR1 LNHDA, CDR2 SQIVND (reference sequence). The CDR3 length is 13 residues. The V gene end was trimmed by 5 bases and the J gene end by 2 bases; junction bases not matched to a gene: 2. DNA of the CDR3: TGTGCCAGTAGTCGGGGGGGGACCTACGAGCAGTACTTC. It yields the protein CASSRGGTYEQYF.

This chain links TRBV13 with TRBJ1-1; tentative D call: TRBD1 (5 bases). The CDR3 has 15 amino acids. CDR1 is PRHDT and CDR2 is FYEKMQ in the germline V gene (reference sequence). V was cut by 3 bases and J by 5 bases, with 16 bases left in between. The CDR3 sequence: CASSLDKWEATEAFF. In DNA form, the CDR3 reads TGTGCCAGCAGCTTGGACAAATGGGAGGCAACTGAAGCTTTCTTT. Together with reference TRBV13 and TRBJ1-1, the CDR3 gives the full variable domain: AAGVIQSPRHLIKEKRETATLKCYPIPRHDTVYWYQQGPGQDPQFLISFYEKMQSDKGSIPDRFSAQQFSDYHSELNMSSLELGDSALYFCASSLDKWEATEAFFGQGTRLTVV.

The chain employs TRBV4-2 and TRBJ2-7; 8 bases match TRBD2. CDR1 LGHNA and CDR2 YNFKEQ come from the germline V gene. V shed 6 bases and J 2 bases; nucleotides not matched to a gene: 12. The CDR3 covers 16 residues. The CDR3 region is CASRLAPGGAPYEQYF. The CDR3 DNA is TGTGCCAGCAGACTCGCCCCCGGGGGGGCCCCCTACGAGCAGTACTTC.

Worth noting for this clone: Other DNA sequences from this sample encode an identical CDR3 as well. The chain employs TRBV10-2 and TRBJ1-3; TRBD1 matches at 8 bases. Germline CDR1 is WSHSY and CDR2 is SAAADI. Unmatched junction bases numbered 9, after V lost 4 bases and J lost 1 base. This CDR3 contains 17 residues. The CDR3 here is CASSALQGDLSGNTIYF. The CDR3 DNA follows: TGCGCCAGCAGTGCCCTACAGGGGGACTTATCTGGAAACACCATATATTTT.

CDR3 region: CASSRSGTDSYEQYF. The CDR3 DNA follows: TGTGCCAGCTCACGCTCCGGGACAGACTCCTACGAGCAGTACTTC. The V gene is TRBV18, the J gene TRBJ2-7; 7 bases are a match to TRBD1. V was pared by 4 bases and J by 0 bases, with 6 bases of the junction left unmatched. The CDR3 has 15 residues. Germline V lookup: CDR1 KGHSH, CDR2 LQKENI. The full variable domain, rest sourced from reference TRBV18 and TRBJ2-7, is NAGVMQNPRHLVRRRGQEARLRCSPMKGHSHVYWYRQLPEEGLKFMVYLQKENIIDESGMPKERFSAEFPKEGPSILRIQQVVRGDSAAYFCASSRSGTDSYEQYFGPGTRLTVT.

The chain uses TRBV3-1 (or the pseudogene TRBV3-2) and TRBJ1-2, with 7 nucleotides matching TRBD1. The V segment lost 3 bases and the J segment 3 bases; nucleotides outside the gene matches: 7. This CDR3 has 15 amino acids. Germline CDR1 reads LGHDT; CDR2 reads YNNKEL (reference sequence). CDR3 amino acids: CASSHSGGADYGYTF. The DNA of the CDR3 is TGTGCCAGCAGCCACTCAGGGGGTGCGGACTATGGCTACACCTTC.

CDR3 nucleotide sequence: TGTGCCGTCTCGGGGGGGAACTATGGCTACACCTTC. The encoded protein is CAVSGGNYGYTF. J is TRBJ1-2 and V is TRBV10-3; the D gene is possibly TRBD1 (5 bases). Germline V gene data show CDR1 as ENHRY and CDR2 as SYGVKD. This CDR3 comprises 12 residues. V shed 11 bases and J shed 2 bases, with 12 bases lying between them.

V gene TRBV5-1 combines with J gene TRBJ1-3; no definite D call. Between the trimmed V and J ends, which lost 0 bases and 1 base, there was a span of 11 bases. Germline V gene data show CDR1 as SGHRS and CDR2 as YFSETQ. This CDR3 is 16 amino acids long. CDR3 loop: CASSLVGEVSGNTIYF. CDR3 coding DNA: TGCGCCAGCAGCTTGGTAGGAGAGGTATCTGGAAACACCATATATTTT.

The table lists this clone with a count of one. V and J are TRBV5-4 and TRBJ1-6; TRBD1 aligns across 7 bases. The CDR3 sequence is 14 residues long. J lost 5 bases, V lost 5 bases, and 4 bases had no gene match. Germline CDR1 SGHNT, CDR2 YYREEE (reference sequence). The CDR3 protein is CASRPGTDNSPLHF. The CDR3 DNA reads TGTGCCAGCAGACCCGGGACAGATAATTCACCCCTCCACTTT.

J is TRBJ2-5 and V is TRBV28; 7 positions match TRBD1. Germline loops: CDR1 MDHEN, CDR2 SYDVKM. V lost 5 bases, J lost 8 bases, and 14 bases stayed unmatched. The CDR3 totals 15 residues. The CDR3 DNA sequence: TGTGCCAGCAGTCCCGGACAGGACCTCAAGAGAACCCAGTACTTC. Encoded protein: CASSPGQDLKRTQYF.

The chain combines TRBV7-9 with TRBJ1-1, with 9 bases lining up with TRBD1. This CDR3 has 14 residues. With 5 bases clipped from V and 3 bases from J, the junction kept 4 bases outside the gene matches. Germline lookup yields CDR1 SEHNR and CDR2 FQNEAQ (reference sequence). The CDR3 sequence is CASSTTGGHTEAFF. In nucleotides, the CDR3 is TGTGCCAGCAGCACAACAGGGGGCCACACTGAAGCTTTCTTT.

V gene TRBV9 combines with J gene TRBJ2-3, with TRBD1 identical over 7 bases. Germline-derived CDR1 and CDR2 are SGDLS and YYNGEE. V shed 3 bases and J 5 bases; nucleotides not matched to a gene: 6. The CDR3 runs 14 residues. The CDR3 sequence is CASSAQGFEDTQYF. For the CDR3, the DNA is TGTGCCAGCAGCGCACAGGGGTTCGAAGATACGCAGTATTTT.

The genes are TRBV27 and TRBJ2-7, with 13 bases lining up with TRBD2. Germline V gene lookup returns CDR1 MNHEY and CDR2 SMNVEV (reference sequence). Trimming at V came to 2 bases and at J to 0 bases, leaving 13 bases not matched to a gene. This CDR3 region has 20 residues. CDR3 in DNA: TGTGCCAGCAGTTTAAAGGCCGGGACTAGCGGGGCCATTAACTCCTACGAGCAGTACTTC. Encoded protein: CASSLKAGTSGAINSYEQYF.

The gene calls are TRBV11-2 and TRBJ1-4; D call uncertain. This CDR3 contains 16 residues. CDR1 is SGHAT, CDR2 FQNNGV, per germline. The V end lost 4 bases, the J end lost 5 bases, and 17 bases lay between the germline ends. The CDR3 loop reads CASSSSVGLRNEKLFF. In DNA, the CDR3 is TGTGCCAGCAGCTCATCCGTCGGACTCCGGAATGAAAAACTGTTTTTT.

The gene calls are TRBV5-1 and TRBJ2-1; D is unresolved. Trimming cost V 0 bases and J 7 bases, with 14 bases left between them. The germline CDR1 and CDR2 sequences are SGHRS and YFSETQ. The CDR3 contains 15 residues. The CDR3 bases are TGCGCCAGCAGCTTGGACTCCCCGGGTTCAAATGAGCAGTTCTTC. Translated, it gives CASSLDSPGSNEQFF.

The chain couples TRBV3-1 (or the pseudogene TRBV3-2) to TRBJ2-3, with TRBD2 matching 10 bases. The CDR3 runs to 19 residues. Germline V gives CDR1 LGHDT, CDR2 YNNKEL (reference sequence). V trimming: 0 bases; J trimming: 0 bases; junction bases outside the gene matches: 9. The DNA for the CDR3 is TGTGCCAGCAGCCAAGATGCGCTAGCGGGGGCTTATAGCACAGATACGCAGTATTTT. Translation: CASSQDALAGAYSTDTQYF.

The chain recombines TRBV3-1 (or the pseudogene TRBV3-2) with TRBJ1-3; 9 positions match TRBD1. CDR1 is LGHDT, CDR2 YNNKEL, per germline (reference sequence). The junction had 2 bases not matched to a gene; V was cut back by 2 bases and J by 0 bases. This CDR3 has 16 amino acids. The CDR3 DNA is TGTGCCAGCAGCCAAATGGACAGGGGCTCTGGAAACACCATATATTTT. Its protein is CASSQMDRGSGNTIYF.

The chain employs TRBV9 and TRBJ2-3; 9 positions agree with TRBD2. Trimming took 0 bases from V and 2 from J; bases not matched to a gene: 4. The length of the CDR3 is 16 residues. Germline-derived CDR1 and CDR2 are SGDLS and YYNGEE. CDR3 in amino acids: CASSVVAGDTTDTQYF. CDR3 nucleotides: TGTGCCAGCAGCGTAGTAGCGGGGGACACCACAGATACGCAGTATTTT. The whole variable domain, filled in from reference TRBV9 and TRBJ2-3, reads DSGVTQTPKHLITATGQRVTLRCSPRSGDLSVYWYQQSLDQGLQFLIQYYNGEERAKGNILERFSAQQFPDLHSELNLSSLELGDSALYFCASSVVAGDTTDTQYFGPGTRLTVL.

This clone was counted once. CDR3 nucleotide sequence: TGTGCCAGCAGTCCGGACACAGGGAAGTTTGATGGCTACACCTTC. Translating it yields CASSPDTGKFDGYTF. The chain is built from TRBV2 and TRBJ1-2; possible D gene TRBD1, 6 bases. Germline CDR1 SNHLY, CDR2 FYNNEI. The CDR3 has 15 amino acids. The germline V and J ends were trimmed by 5 bases and 6 bases, with 19 bases remaining between them.